The 10 T cell receptor beta chains below all came from one sample that was sequenced in a study of vaccination and CD4 T cells after COVID-19 (dated by TCRdb to between 2021 and 2024). The treatment or condition label corresponds to: 10-day PBMC culture with coronavirus spike peptide pools or control peptides (ViraFEST assay). CD4+ T cells from unexposed donors were collected before the COVID-19 pandemic (2011-2018). The library was built by means of PCR. Instrument used: Illumina iSeq 100. TCR sequencing of DNA from cultured CD4+ T cells used the Oncomine TCR Beta short-read assay at the Johns Hopkins FTIC core. The QIAamp micro DNA kit was used to extract genomic DNA from the cultured CD4+ T cells. In-frame beta chains were kept once TCRdb had trimmed the public reads at Q25 with fastp and called clones with MiXCR. Each entry is one CDR3 protein sequence, shown with its most common DNA and genes. Counted in this sample were some 9,900 distinct CDR3 sequences; approximately 29% of them appeared once. The ten largest clonotypes hold about an eighth of the sample.

No antigen has been identified for these receptors. The sequencing sample was made of CD4+ T cells from blood, cultured in vitro. Every receptor here comes from a human donor in good health.

This clonotype has a handful of counts. V usage is TRBV7-2 and J usage is TRBJ1-1; tentatively, D is TRBD1 (5 bases). This CDR3 spans 14 amino acids. CDR1 is SGHTA and CDR2 is FQGNSA in the germline V gene. Trimming took 2 bases from V and 4 from J, leaving 11 bases between them. The CDR3 loop is CASSLRFGGTEAFF. The CDR3 coding sequence is TGTGCCAGCAGCTTACGGTTTGGGGGCACTGAAGCTTTCTTT.

The gene calls are TRBV2 and TRBJ2-7; 7 bases align to TRBD2. Germline V gives CDR1 SNHLY, CDR2 FYNNEI. J lost 2 bases, V lost 6 bases, and 7 bases had no gene match. The CDR3 consists of 14 residues. Here the CDR3 DNA reads TGTGCCAGCAGGAAACCGGGGGGAGCCTACGAGCAGTACTTC. This translates into CASRKPGGAYEQYF.

In this sample, this clonotype turned up a few times. This chain connects TRBV6-2 or TRBV6-3 to TRBJ2-7; 9 bases match TRBD2. The CDR3 covers 17 residues. The J segment lost 6 bases and the V segment lost 3 bases, leaving 15 bases of the junction unmatched. Germline V gene lookup returns CDR1 MNHEY and CDR2 SVGEGT. The CDR3 sequence is CASSYGLAGPRRGEQYF. CDR3 bases: TGTGCCAGCAGTTATGGTCTAGCGGGACCTCGCCGAGGCGAGCAGTACTTC.

The chain joins TRBV30 to TRBJ1-1; D unresolved. V dropped 6 bases and J dropped 4 bases, with 12 bases sitting between them. The germline gives CDR1 GTSNPN, CDR2 SVGIG (reference sequence). The CDR3 length is 12 residues. The CDR3 reads CACMDLATEAFF. CDR3 bases: TGTGCCTGCATGGATCTAGCCACTGAAGCTTTCTTT.

The chain combines TRBV6-1 with TRBJ2-1; TRBD2 aligns across 11 bases. The V segment lost 4 bases and the J segment 9 bases; nucleotides outside the gene matches: 8. This CDR3 has 15 residues. Germline values: CDR1 MNHNS, CDR2 SASEGT. CDR3: CASSVTSGSSTEQFF. The CDR3 DNA reads as TGTGCCAGCAGTGTTACTAGCGGGAGTAGCACTGAGCAGTTCTTC.

The chain combines TRBV28 with TRBJ1-6; no clear D gene. V shed 11 bases and J shed 4 bases, with 12 bases lying between them. This CDR3 is 13 amino acids long. Germline V gene lookup returns CDR1 MDHEN and CDR2 SYDVKM. The CDR3: CASEEFYNSPLHF. CDR3 DNA: TGTGCCTCCGAGGAGTTTTATAATTCACCCCTCCACTTT.

This chain uses TRBV27 with TRBJ2-7; 8 bases are a match to TRBD1. The CDR3 has 15 residues. V dropped 0 bases and J dropped 3; count of bases not matched to a gene: 4. The germline CDR1 and CDR2 sequences are MNHEY and SMNVEV (reference sequence). The CDR3 region has the DNA TGTGCCAGCAGTTTATCTAGGGACAGGTTCTACGAGCAGTACTTC. Translating gives CASSLSRDRFYEQYF.

CDR3 sequence: CASSRASGGLEGGYEQYF. For the CDR3, the DNA is TGTGCCAGCAGCCGAGCGTCGGGGGGGTTGGAAGGGGGATACGAGCAGTACTTC. The J gene is TRBJ2-7, the V gene TRBV4-2, with 8 bases fitting TRBD2. The V and J ends lost 4 bases and 4 bases, in that order; junction bases with no gene match: 18. CDR1 LGHNA and CDR2 YNFKEQ come from the germline V gene. The CDR3 contains 18 residues.

The CDR3 nucleotides read TGTGCCAGCAGTTTGAGCCTAGGCACAGATACGCAGTATTTT. Protein sequence: CASSLSLGTDTQYF. This sequence joins TRBV2 and TRBJ2-3; D remains unclear. The CDR3 sequence is 14 residues long. Germline CDR1 SNHLY, CDR2 FYNNEI. The ends were cut back, 5 bases at V and 1 base at J, with 10 bases in the middle.

The chain employs TRBV20-1 and TRBJ2-3; the match to TRBD2 covers 7 bases. Germline assignment: CDR1 DFQATT and CDR2 SNEGSKA (reference sequence). Trimming took 4 bases from V and 3 from J; bases not matched to a gene: 13. The CDR3 spans 16 residues. The CDR3 sequence is CSATLPGGFFTDTQYF. CDR3 DNA: TGCAGTGCTACCCTACCGGGAGGCTTTTTTACAGATACGCAGTATTTT.